Each of the 8 T cell receptor beta chains below was sequenced from the same sample in a study of identical twins. TCRdb itself ran the 5' RACE reads through MiXCR, one entry per CDR3 protein. The table records 510,000 or so distinct CDR3 sequences, nearly 15% of them present only once. A further study also used this sample, focusing on yellow fever vaccine responses in identical twins.

What was sequenced was CD4+ T cells sorted from blood. Receptors were obtained from a woman under 30 in good health.

This clonotype showed up just a few times. This rearrangement joins TRBV12-3 or TRBV12-4 to TRBJ1-3; D gene uncertain. V was pared by 4 bases and J by 8 bases, with 9 bases between. The CDR3 contains 12 residues. This CDR3 reads CASSSSRDTIYF. The CDR3, as DNA: TGTGCCAGCAGTTCAAGCCGGGACACCATATATTTT.

The chain employs TRBV12-3 or TRBV12-4 and TRBJ1-6; perhaps TRBD1 as D (5 bases). The CDR3 runs 13 residues. V was clipped by 5 bases and J by 10 bases, with 12 bases between them. CDR3 protein: CASSRGSWSPLHF. The CDR3 bases are TGTGCCAGCAGTAGGGGATCTTGGTCACCCCTCCACTTT.

The chain joins TRBV29-1 to TRBJ2-2, with D possibly called TRBD1 or TRBD2 (5 bases each). The germline V gene has CDR1 SQVTM and CDR2 ANQGSEA. The CDR3 sequence is 14 residues long. With 8 bases removed from V and 1 base from J, the gap between germline ends came to 14 bases. The CDR3, as DNA: TGCAGCATTTTCGGGACGGGGAACACCGGGGAGCTGTTTTTT. Translation: CSIFGTGNTGELFF.

This clonotype was found a few times. The chain recombines TRBV5-6 with TRBJ2-2, with D perhaps TRBD1 (5 bases). CDR3 length: 15 residues. CDR1 and CDR2 from the germline V gene are SGHDT and YYEEEE. V was cut by 1 base and J by 6 bases, with 13 bases left in between. The CDR3 spells CASSLFQGSPGELFF. The CDR3 nucleotides read TGTGCCAGCAGCTTGTTTCAGGGAAGCCCCGGGGAGCTGTTTTTT.

This clonotype came up many times. The CDR3 sequence: CASSLSGENEQFF. As DNA, the CDR3 is TGTGCCAGCAGTTTATCAGGGGAGAATGAGCAGTTCTTC. The V call is TRBV12-3 or TRBV12-4, the J call TRBJ2-1; D is perhaps TRBD1 (6 bases). This CDR3 contains 13 residues. V gave up 2 bases and J gave up 7 bases, with 9 bases separating them.

The chain employs TRBV7-9 and TRBJ2-3; the D is unclear. Germline assignment: CDR1 SEHNR and CDR2 FQNEAQ (reference sequence). The V end lost 1 base, the J end lost 2 bases, and 10 bases lay between the germline ends. The CDR3 is made up of 15 amino acids. The CDR3 DNA reads as TGTGCCAGCAGCTTAGGAGATGGGTCCACAGATACGCAGTATTTT. Amino acids: CASSLGDGSTDTQYF.

The chain links TRBV20-1 to TRBJ1-2, with D possibly TRBD1 on 5 matching bases. This CDR3 is 11 amino acids long. Deletions cut 3 bases from V and 7 bases from J, with 9 bases between. Germline V gives CDR1 DFQATT, CDR2 SNEGSKA (reference sequence). DNA for the CDR3: TGCAGTGCTAGGCGGGACGGTGGCTACACCTTC. It is translated as CSARRDGGYTF.

The DNA for the CDR3 is TGTGCCAGCAGCGGGGGGGGTTTTGGGGAGACCCAGTACTTC. Translated, it gives CASSGGGFGETQYF. V usage is TRBV28 and J usage is TRBJ2-5, with 8 nucleotides matching TRBD2. V trimming: 6 bases; J trimming: 5 bases; junction bases outside the gene matches: 8. The CDR3 is made up of 14 amino acids. Germline V gives CDR1 MDHEN, CDR2 SYDVKM.